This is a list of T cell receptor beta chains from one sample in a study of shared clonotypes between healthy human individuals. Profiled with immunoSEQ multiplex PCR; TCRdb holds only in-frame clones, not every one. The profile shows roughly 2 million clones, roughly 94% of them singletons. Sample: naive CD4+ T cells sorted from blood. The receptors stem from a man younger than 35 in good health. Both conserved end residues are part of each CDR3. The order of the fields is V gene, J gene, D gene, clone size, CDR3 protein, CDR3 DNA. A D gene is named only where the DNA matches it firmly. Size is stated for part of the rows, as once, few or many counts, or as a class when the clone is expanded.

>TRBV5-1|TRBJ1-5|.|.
CASSLALNQPQHF
TGCGCCAGCAGCTTGGCCCTAAATCAGCCCCAGCATTTT
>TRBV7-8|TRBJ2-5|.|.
CASSLPGVGETQYF
TGTGCCAGCAGCTTACCGGGAGTGGGGGAGACCCAGTACTTC
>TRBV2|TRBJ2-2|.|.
CASSITETGELFF
TGTGCCAGCAGCATCACAGAGACCGGGGAGCTGTTTTTT
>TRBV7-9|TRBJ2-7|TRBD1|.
CASTPGQGGSYEQYF
TGTGCCAGCACCCCCGGACAGGGTGGCTCCTACGAGCAGTACTTC
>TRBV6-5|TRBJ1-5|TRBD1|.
CASRRTGVNQPQHF
TGTGCCAGCAGACGGACAGGGGTGAATCAGCCCCAGCATTTT
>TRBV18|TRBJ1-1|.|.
CASSSSTSMNTEAFF
TGTGCCAGCTCTTCTTCAACAAGTATGAACACTGAAGCTTTCTTT
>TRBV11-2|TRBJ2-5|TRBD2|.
CASRHTSGGETQYF
TGTGCCAGCAGGCATACTAGCGGGGGAGAGACCCAGTACTTC
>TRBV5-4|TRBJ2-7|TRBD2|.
CASSSPSGRVRYEQYF
TGTGCCAGCAGCTCTCCTAGCGGGAGGGTGCGCTACGAGCAGTACTTC
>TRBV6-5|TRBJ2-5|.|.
CASTPRNRETQYF
TGTGCCAGCACCCCTCGGAATCGGGAGACCCAGTACTTC
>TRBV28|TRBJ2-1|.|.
CASSPRERIPYYNEQFF
TGTGCCAGCAGCCCCCGGGAGCGGATACCATACTACAATGAGCAGTTCTTC
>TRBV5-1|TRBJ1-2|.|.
CASSLAGQGGYTF
TGCGCCAGCAGCTTGGCCGGGCAGGGCGGCTACACCTTC
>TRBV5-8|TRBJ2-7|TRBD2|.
CASRFWSGTYEQYF
TGTGCCAGCAGATTTTGGAGCGGGACTTACGAGCAGTACTTC
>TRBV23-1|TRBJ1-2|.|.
CASSQSGQELANYGYTF
TGCGCCAGCAGTCAATCAGGGCAGGAACTAGCTAACTATGGCTACACCTTC
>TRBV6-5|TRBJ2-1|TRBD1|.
CASSPPGTGLGEQFF
TGTGCCAGCAGCCCGCCCGGGACAGGCTTGGGTGAGCAGTTCTTC
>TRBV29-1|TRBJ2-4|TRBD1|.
CSVGKQGSKNIQYF
TGCAGCGTTGGGAAACAGGGGTCCAAAAACATTCAGTACTTC
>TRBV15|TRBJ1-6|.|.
CATSRDRTGLTPLHF
TGTGCCACCAGCAGAGACCGAACAGGGTTGACACCCCTCCACTTT
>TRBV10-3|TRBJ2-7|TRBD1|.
CAIRGTGYEQYF
TGTGCCATCAGGGGGACAGGGTACGAGCAGTACTTC
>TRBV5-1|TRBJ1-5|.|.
CASSLGSRRNQPQHF
TGCGCCAGCAGCTTGGGAAGTAGGCGCAATCAGCCCCAGCATTTT
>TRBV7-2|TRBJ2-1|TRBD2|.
CASRGLAGGPNEQFF
TGTGCCAGCAGGGGTCTAGCGGGAGGGCCCAATGAGCAGTTCTTC
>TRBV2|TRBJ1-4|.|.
CASSEAIGRGEKLFF
TGTGCCAGCAGTGAAGCGATAGGCAGGGGCGAAAAACTGTTTTTT
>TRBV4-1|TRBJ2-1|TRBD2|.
CASSQGLAGGKAYNEQFF
TGCGCCAGCAGCCAGGGACTAGCGGGAGGTAAAGCCTACAATGAGCAGTTCTTC
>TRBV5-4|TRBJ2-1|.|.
CASSLGGLGGEQFF
TGTGCCAGCAGCTTGGGTGGACTCGGCGGTGAGCAGTTCTTC
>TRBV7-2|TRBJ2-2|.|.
CASSPRANTGELFF
TGTGCCAGCAGCCCCCGGGCGAACACCGGGGAGCTGTTTTTT
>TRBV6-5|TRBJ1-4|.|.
CASRSGANEKLFF
TGTGCCAGCAGGTCCGGTGCTAATGAAAAACTGTTTTTT
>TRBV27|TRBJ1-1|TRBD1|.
CASSRQGAVNTEAFF
TGTGCCAGCAGTCGACAGGGGGCGGTGAACACTGAAGCTTTCTTT
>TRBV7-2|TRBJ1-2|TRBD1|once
CASSRTGGPYGYTF
TGTGCCAGCAGCCGGACAGGGGGACCCTATGGCTACACCTTC
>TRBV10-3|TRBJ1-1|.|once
CAISALPQGKRDTEAFF
TGTGCCATCAGTGCCCTACCTCAGGGGAAACGAGACACTGAAGCTTTCTTT
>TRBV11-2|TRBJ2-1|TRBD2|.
CASSSSGGPYNEQFF
TGTGCCAGCAGCAGTAGCGGGGGGCCTTACAATGAGCAGTTCTTC
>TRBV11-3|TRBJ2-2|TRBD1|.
CASSLEGTGAGELFF
TGTGCCAGCAGCTTAGAGGGGACAGGGGCAGGGGAGCTGTTTTTT
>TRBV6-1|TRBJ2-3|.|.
CASSGLVGTDTQYF
TGTGCCAGCTCTGGATTAGTGGGCACAGATACGCAGTATTTT
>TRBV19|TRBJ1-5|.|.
CASSTDSALGAYSNQPQHF
TGTGCCAGTAGTACCGACTCAGCCCTTGGGGCGTATAGCAATCAGCCCCAGCATTTT
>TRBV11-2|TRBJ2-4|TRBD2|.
CASSLEGNSGGSAKNIQYF
TGTGCCAGCAGCTTAGAAGGGAATAGCGGGGGTTCAGCCAAAAACATTCAGTACTTC